This is a list of T cell receptor beta chains from one sample in a study of cytomegalovirus exposure and HLA in healthy donors. Profiled with immunoSEQ multiplex PCR; TCRdb holds only in-frame clones, not every one. The sample records 13,000 to 15,000 clones, around 58% being singletons. The specimen was PBMCs. The source is a woman aged 45 to 65 in good health and CMV-seropositive. Both conserved end residues are part of each CDR3. D genes are given only for firm matches. Expanded clones are given a class, and other clones once, few, many or no size at all.

j_call d_call v_call clone_size cdr3_nt cdr3_aa
TRBJ1-2 NA TRBV7-6 NA TGTGCCAGCAGCCCCTCGGGGGAGGGCTACACCTTC CASSPSGEGYTF
TRBJ2-7 NA TRBV10-3 few TGTGCCCACAGAGGGACACTAGACTCCTACGAGCAGTACTTC CAHRGTLDSYEQYF
TRBJ1-1 NA TRBV29-1 NA TGCAGCGTAGAAGAGCCGGAGGAGCCAAACACTGAAGCTTTCTTT CSVEEPEEPNTEAFF
TRBJ1-1 TRBD1 TRBV29-1 NA TGCAGCGTTGCCCCGGGACAGATGAACACTGAAGCTTTCTTT CSVAPGQMNTEAFF
TRBJ1-1 TRBD1 TRBV5-4 NA TGTGCCAGCAGCTTGGGACAGGGGATGAACACTGAAGCTTTCTTT CASSLGQGMNTEAFF
TRBJ2-1 TRBD2 TRBV5-1 NA TGCGCCAGCAGCCAGGGACTAGCGGGCAATGAGCAGTTCTTC CASSQGLAGNEQFF
TRBJ1-1 TRBD1 TRBV6-1 once TGTGCCACCCACCGACAGGGAGTCGCGAACACTGAAGCTTTCTTT CATHRQGVANTEAFF
TRBJ1-1 NA TRBV30 NA TGTGCCTGGGGCTCTTCGGGAGGGTACACTGAAGCTTTCTTT CAWGSSGGYTEAFF
TRBJ1-5 NA TRBV13 NA TGTGCCAGCAGCTTGGGCCTGGTTGCGCCCCAGCATTTT CASSLGLVAPQHF
TRBJ2-1 TRBD2 TRBV5-4 NA TGTGCCAGCCGTGGACTAGCGGGACAAAATGAGCAGTTCTTC CASRGLAGQNEQFF
TRBJ2-3 TRBD2 TRBV4-3 many TGCGCCAGCAGCCAAGATCTAGCGGGAGGGCCAGATACGCAGTATTTT CASSQDLAGGPDTQYF
TRBJ1-1 TRBD1 TRBV29-1 NA TGCAGCGTCTTCCCCCACAGGGGGCGGAACACTGAAGCTTTCTTT CSVFPHRGRNTEAFF
TRBJ2-2 NA TRBV10-3 NA TGTGCCATCGGAGCCGCGAACACCGGGGAGCTGTTTTTT CAIGAANTGELFF
TRBJ2-5 TRBD1 TRBV4-3 NA TGCGCCAGCAGCCAAGATCTGGGGACAGGCTGGACTATTGAGACCCAGTACTTC CASSQDLGTGWTIETQYF
TRBJ1-4 NA TRBV30 NA TGTGCCTGGAGTAAACTTGAAAAACTGTTTTTT CAWSKLEKLFF
TRBJ2-3 NA TRBV30 NA TGTGCCTGGAGACTCACAGATACGCAGTATTTT CAWRLTDTQYF
TRBJ1-1 NA TRBV28 few TGTGCCAGCAGTCAAACTCCCATCACTGAAGCTTTCTTT CASSQTPITEAFF
TRBJ1-2 TRBD1 TRBV30 NA TGTGCCTGGACCGACAGGGGGAAAGCTAACTATGGCTACACCTTC CAWTDRGKANYGYTF
TRBJ2-2 TRBD1 TRBV28 NA TGTGCCAGCAGACGGACAGGGTCCGGGGAGCTGTTTTTT CASRRTGSGELFF
TRBJ2-1 NA TRBV6-1 NA TGTGCCAGCATTAAGAATGGTATTCGGTTGCAGTTCTTC CASIKNGIRLQFF
TRBJ2-7 NA TRBV27 NA TGTGCCAGCAGTTCCCCAACCTACGAGCAGTACTTC CASSSPTYEQYF
TRBJ1-5 NA TRBV7-8 few TGTGCCAGCAGCTTACTACAGCGCAATCAGCCCCAGCATTTT CASSLLQRNQPQHF
TRBJ1-3 NA TRBV6-5 NA TGTGCCAGCAGCGCCGGGACAATAGGAAACACCATATATTTT CASSAGTIGNTIYF
TRBJ2-5 NA TRBV9 NA TGTGCCAGCAGCGTAGGTTCAGGGCCAGAGACCCAGTACTTC CASSVGSGPETQYF
TRBJ1-1 NA TRBV29-1 NA TGCAGCGTTGAAGGGCAGTCCAACACTGAAGCTTTCTTT CSVEGQSNTEAFF
TRBJ1-1 TRBD1 TRBV2 NA TGTGCCAGCAGTGAACGTACAGGGGGTAACACTGAAGCTTTCTTT CASSERTGGNTEAFF
TRBJ1-1 TRBD1 TRBV25-1 NA TGTGCCAGCAGTGTTGGCAGGGGGTCGAACACTGAAGCTTTCTTT CASSVGRGSNTEAFF
TRBJ1-1 TRBD1 TRBV7-2 once TGTGCCAGCAGCGCGCACCCAGGGGGCACTGAAGCTTTCTTT CASSAHPGGTEAFF